A single sample is the source of the 7 T cell receptor beta chains below, sequenced in a study of blood T cells in healthy people across ages. Sample-barcoded 5' priming and a J-beta primer mix drove a second PCR of about 6 to 12 cycles. A single record per CDR3 protein comes from TCRdb applying MiXCR to the 5' RACE reads. The table has approximately 690,000 distinct CDR3 sequences, around 54% seen once. Sample: blood. The source of these receptors is a man between 60 and 70 years old in good health.

J is TRBJ2-2 and V is TRBV6-5; D is possibly TRBD2 (6 bases). This CDR3 is built from 16 residues. Germline V gene data show CDR1 as MNHEY and CDR2 as SVGAGI. The germline V and J ends were trimmed by 6 bases and 6 bases, with 20 bases remaining between them. The CDR3 sequence: CASSPGTPSFPGELFF. Here the CDR3 DNA reads TGTGCCAGCAGCCCCGGGACTCCGAGCTTCCCCGGGGAGCTGTTTTTT.

This clonotype was observed once. V usage is TRBV3-1 and J usage is TRBJ2-1; 12 bases fit TRBD2. This CDR3 region has 16 residues. CDR1 is LGHDT and CDR2 is YNNKEL in the germline V gene (reference sequence). V lost 0 bases, J lost 9 bases, and 6 bases stayed unmatched. CDR3 coding DNA: TGTGCCAGCAGCCAAGATCGACTAGCGGGGGTAACTGAGCAGTTCTTC. It codes for CASSQDRLAGVTEQFF.

Only a few counts were recorded for this clonotype. This chain uses TRBV12-3 or TRBV12-4 with TRBJ2-7; 7 nucleotides align to TRBD1. The J segment lost 0 bases and the V segment lost 6 bases, leaving 8 bases of the junction unmatched. The CDR3 spans 15 residues. This CDR3 is CASSSGTAASYEQYF. The CDR3 bases are TGTGCCAGCAGCTCTGGGACAGCTGCCTCCTACGAGCAGTACTTC.

The gene calls are TRBV4-1 and TRBJ2-2, with D maybe TRBD1 (6 bases). With 1 base removed from V and 2 bases from J, the gap between germline ends came to 8 bases. Germline CDR1 is MGHRA and CDR2 is YSYEKL. The CDR3 loop spans 15 amino acids. CDR3 amino acids: CASSQGGPNTGELFF. The DNA for the CDR3 is TGCGCCAGCAGCCAAGGGGGGCCTAACACCGGGGAGCTGTTTTTT.

Details on this clonotype: Relative to the germline gene, one junction end is altered; a read error may explain this. This chain links TRBV4-1 with TRBJ1-5, with no clear D. CDR3 size: 15 residues. Per germline, CDR1 MGHRA and CDR2 YSYEKL. The CDR3 region is CASSQDWRVNRPQHF. DNA for the CDR3: TGCGCCAGCAGCCAAGATTGGCGGGTTAATCGGCCCCAGCATTTT.

The V gene is TRBV9, the J gene TRBJ2-3, with TRBD1 identical over 7 bases. V lost 0 bases, J lost 4 bases, and 5 bases stayed unmatched. CDR1 and CDR2 from the germline V gene are SGDLS and YYNGEE. The CDR3 totals 15 residues. For the CDR3, the DNA is TGTGCCAGCAGCGTAGGCCACAGGGGTCCAGATACGCAGTATTTT. Translated, it gives CASSVGHRGPDTQYF.

The chain carries TRBV6-4 and TRBJ2-1; the match to TRBD1 covers 9 bases. Germline assignment: CDR1 MRHNA and CDR2 SNTAGT. This CDR3 has 14 amino acids. Germline trimming cut 6 bases from V and 7 bases from J; bases unmatched to any gene: 7. As DNA, the CDR3 is TGTGCCAGCAGCCGGACAGGGGCCGTTAATGAGCAGTTCTTC. Amino acids: CASSRTGAVNEQFF.